The T cell receptor beta chain under discussion was sequenced for a study of blood T cells in healthy people across ages. Turning to this clonotype: An end of the junction does not agree with germline; a read error may underlie this.

A second about 7 to 12 cycle PCR used barcoded and J-beta primers. MiXCR, run by TCRdb on the 5' RACE reads, gives a single entry per CDR3 protein. Of roughly 700,000 distinct CDR3 sequences listed, about half are singletons. This CDR3 has 14 amino acids. Germline V gene data show CDR1 as MNHEY and CDR2 as SVGAGI. The source of this sequence is a woman aged 55-70 years in good health. The sequenced sample was blood. The chain uses TRBV6-5 and TRBJ1-2; 9 nucleotides match TRBD1. CDR3: CASSWRTGDYGYTF. The CDR3, as DNA: TGTGCCAGCAGCTGGAGGACAGGGGACTATGGTTACACCTTC.